This T cell receptor beta chain came from a study of T cell responses to AZD1222 COVID-19 vaccine. Sequencing was performed with immunoSEQ multiplex PCR; in TCRdb, only in-frame clones are kept and a portion is missing. The data contain under 150,000 clones, around 93% of them singletons. From germline, CDR1 is WNHNN and CDR2 SYGVQD (reference sequence). Trimming cost V 4 bases and J 4 bases, with 19 bases left between them. The CDR3 runs to 16 residues. The specimen comprised peripheral blood, sampled on day 0 of AZD1222 vaccination. The receptor comes from an adult in good health. The J gene is TRBJ1-1, the V gene TRBV10-1; D may be TRBD1 (6 bases). The CDR3 DNA follows: TGCGCCAGCAGTGGACAGGCCGGCGGAAAGGGCACTGAAGCTTTCTTT. Protein: CASSGQAGGKGTEAFF.